Sequencing of this TCR beta chain was carried out in a study of cytomegalovirus exposure and HLA in healthy donors (dated by TCRdb to about 2017). Regarding the study in general: In an earlier analysis of around 540 of the donors, 276 Gb of sequence data and about 110 million unique TCR beta sequences from roughly 180 million T cells were reported. The study profiled the T cell repertoires of under 700 subjects by immunosequencing and related them to cytomegalovirus serostatus. Among roughly 400 genotyped donors of the cohort, an average of approximately 200,000 unique TCR beta nucleotide sequences was sequenced per donor, of which approximately 18% were non-productive. About 280 gigabases of sequencing data and around 80 million unique TCR sequences made up an early release that covered approximately 650 HLA-typed donors. A later genetic analysis used genome-wide SNP genotypes for 398 of the 666 donors, treating that subset as a discovery cohort. The genetic ancestry cluster associated with self-reported Caucasian donors included 81% of the 300 to 450 genotyped donors. To predict cytomegalovirus infection status, the study combined high-throughput TCR immunosequencing, statistical association of individual TCRs with disease status, and machine learning. The study was designed to test whether signatures of past pathogen exposure could be identified by cataloging public T cell receptors. Donor age, sex, ethnicity and CMV serostatus were compiled together with the repertoire data. Because of strong linkage in the cohort, five DR-DQ haplotypes were treated as single units for association and clustering. An earlier analysis of approximately 580 of the donors used high-throughput TCR beta sequencing to judge whether each TCR beta V gene segment behaved as functional or pseudogenic. Typing coverage differed by locus: A, B, C, DRB1 and DQB1 were typed in roughly 620-630 donors, DQA1 in about 500, DPA1 in 606, and DPB1 in roughly 470. HLA typing included class I and class II loci at four-digit resolution. A later analysis re-analyzed previously published TCR beta repertoires from hundreds of donors and added high-resolution HLA genotyping to study TCR occurrence patterns. A separate validation cohort of 100 to 150 different subjects was used in addition to the 666-subject first cohort. The later analysis used no new phenotypic data to find candidate immune exposures, relying instead on TCR beta sequences and their occurrence across donors. All discovery cohort repertoires had been generated on a single sequencing platform.

The V end gives up 5 bases and the J end 0 bases, leaving 4 bases in the junction not matched to a gene. Sequences SGHTA (CDR1) and FQGNSA (CDR2) are obtained from the germline V gene. The CDR3 contains 15 residues, cysteine and phenylalanine counted. Only CDR3 DNA is held: 45 bases, read in frame from base 1. Regarding this clone: Its antigen is currently not known. No much larger clonotype is one base removed from it; base qualities were not supplied.

Receptor amplification or capture employed the immunoSEQ multiplex PCR assay. A mixture of 60 forward primers for TCR Vbeta segments and 13 reverse primers for TCR Jbeta segments was used in the multiplex PCR. A multiplex PCR assay on genomic DNA amplified the CDR3 region of rearranged TCR beta genes. On the Illumina HiSeq System, the amplified TCR beta libraries were sequenced as 87-base-pair reads. In the original analysis: A later analysis counted tens of millions of unique TCR beta chains across the 666 repertoires, and approximately 11 million of these chains were shared by at least two donors. A nearest-neighbor algorithm error-corrected the raw reads and collapsed the reads into unique sequences, merging closely related sequences to remove PCR and sequencing errors. Alignment of CDR3 sequences to IMGT reference sequences was used to assign V, D and J gene segments. For a sequence to be retained, a match of at least six nucleotides to both a V gene segment and a J gene segment was required. Rearrangements were called productive when the CDR3 lacked stop codons and stayed in frame with V and J; all others were non-productive. Following IMGT convention, CDR3 was defined as the stretch from the second conserved V-encoded cysteine up to the conserved J-encoded phenylalanine. The earlier analysis of about 610 of the donors excluded sequences that lacked an unambiguous match to a single V gene segment. In an earlier analysis of some 590 of the donors, a V segment was called functional when productive rearrangements were above 56.7%, and segregating when the standard deviation between donors exceeded 5%. A statistical classification framework was developed to diagnose cytomegalovirus status using the catalog of TCR beta chain sequences. In a later analysis, TCR nucleotide sequences were compared against IMGT/GENE-DB human TR gene sequences so that V and J genes could be assigned. In a later analysis, CDR3 sequences and most-parsimonious VDJ recombination scenarios were assigned using the TCRdist pipeline. In a later analysis, each TCR beta chain was defined by its CDR3 amino acid sequence together with its V-gene family, and reads without a unique V-gene family were excluded. In a later analysis, 550 to 650 highly shared, low-generation-probability nucleotide sequences were removed to address suspected cross-contamination and a sequencing artifact. For each public chain, a later analysis derived a clonal expansion index from normalized ranks of inferred template counts within each repertoire. Generation probabilities in a later analysis came from a VDJ recombination model fitted to out-of-frame rearrangements, and those results were checked against IGoR. Hypergeometric tests were used in a later analysis to score TCR-TCR, TCR-HLA and TCR-CMV co-occurrence, with a repertoire-size bias correction applied to the TCR pairs. False discovery rates were estimated in a later analysis by permuting HLA or CMV assignments 20 times. A later analysis grouped co-occurring TCRs with DBSCAN, adding TCRdist sequence similarity when clustering within HLA-allele-positive subsets. For co-occurrence clustering, repertoires with fewer than 30,000 or more than 120,000 public chains were excluded, along with about five repertoires with anomalous nucleotide sharing. Entries here come from immuneACCESS through TCRdb and include only in-frame sequences with V and J called. Some clones fail to appear in such tables; in the studies checked, an unresolved V gene covers under half of the shortfall, and the cause of the remainder is unknown. The V and J calls and the clone size are those of that table, but D and trimming were determined from the DNA. The table for this sample lists about 120,000 clones; 75% to 85% of them were counted only once. Clones ranked in the top ten supply under 9.5% of the sample.

Study-wide findings and limitations: A later analysis found that HLA-associated TCR beta chains were more clonally expanded and had lower generation probabilities than equally common non-associated chains. An association between a missense DCLRE1C variant and V-gene and J-gene trimming of TCR beta chains was found in a later genetic analysis and replicated in an independent cohort. Roughly uniform sequencing depth across donors was assumed in presence/absence analyses, although this assumption may not hold. The authors suggested that the approach could potentially be generalized to other disease states and immunological phenotypes. A total of around 150 TCR beta chains were listed by the study as associated with cytomegalovirus. In a later genetic analysis, fewer N-insertions in productive TCRs were reported among donors in an Asian-associated ancestry cluster than the roughly 700-donor mean. Most TCR sequences were seen in very few donors, while some public TCRs were found in many individuals. A later analysis found that TCR association rates varied across HLA loci, with DRB1 alleles showing the most associated TCRs and HLA-C alleles the fewest. This cohort had only TCR beta chains sequenced, and the lack of alpha or paired-chain data limited which features could be detected. According to a later analysis, parvovirus B19, influenza, CMV and Epstein-Barr virus appeared linked to several top co-occurrence clusters. Because counts were too low, fewer than 20 rarely observed V segments, including chromosome 9 orphons, were excluded from the earlier analysis of several hundred of the donors. A cluster of highly shared sequence variants was judged likely to represent a technical artifact of the sequencing pipeline. Cytomegalovirus status was reported to be diagnosed by the classifier with high specificity and sensitivity in both the original and validation cohorts. A few of the identified cytomegalovirus-associated TCR beta chains were confirmed in vitro to be specific for cytomegalovirus antigens. Most CMV-associated TCR beta chains appeared to be HLA-restricted in a later analysis, and the HLA associations seemed to be driven largely by CMV exposure. Strong co-occurrence of HLA alleles, especially DR and DQ, made assigning TCR associations to individual alleles difficult. In an earlier analysis of approximately 590 of the donors, most TCR beta V segments were observed in productive rearrangements about 90% or about 30% of the time, broadly matching IMGT annotations. Because some donors lacked HLA typing at each locus, the association tests relied only on the typed subset. CMV serostatus was the only immune exposure information available for the cohort. A further reported finding was that TCR beta sequences accurately predicted the HLA-A and HLA-B alleles for most subjects in the first cohort. Some IMGT-functional V segments, including TRBV6-2 and TRBV6-3, could not be distinguished by the 87-base-pair reads and were therefore excluded. Linkage disequilibrium might explain the correlated functional status among segregating V segments, but an unknown experimental factor could not be excluded. Specific HLA alleles were associated with over 15,000 TCR beta sequences at a false discovery rate of 0.05 in a later analysis.

The cohort consisted of 670 or so healthy bone marrow donors. At the time of sampling, all cohort members were nominally healthy, though unrecorded immune exposures were likely present. The donor was CMV seropositive and was included in the group of almost 300 seropositive cohort members. Every donor gave a peripheral blood sample, and the peripheral blood mononuclear cells from that sample were used for TCR beta sequencing. The Qiagen DNeasy Blood Extraction Kit was used to extract genomic DNA from the blood cell samples. The V gene is TRBV7-2 and the J gene is TRBJ1-5; 7 bases in the middle match TRBD1. The clonotype was recovered from a woman in her 50s in good health and CMV-seropositive. Sample: PBMCs. The CDR3 reads as follows: CASSLTGNSNQPQHF. The DNA sequence is given as TGTGCCAGCAGCCTGACAGGGAATAGCAATCAGCCCCAGCATTTT.